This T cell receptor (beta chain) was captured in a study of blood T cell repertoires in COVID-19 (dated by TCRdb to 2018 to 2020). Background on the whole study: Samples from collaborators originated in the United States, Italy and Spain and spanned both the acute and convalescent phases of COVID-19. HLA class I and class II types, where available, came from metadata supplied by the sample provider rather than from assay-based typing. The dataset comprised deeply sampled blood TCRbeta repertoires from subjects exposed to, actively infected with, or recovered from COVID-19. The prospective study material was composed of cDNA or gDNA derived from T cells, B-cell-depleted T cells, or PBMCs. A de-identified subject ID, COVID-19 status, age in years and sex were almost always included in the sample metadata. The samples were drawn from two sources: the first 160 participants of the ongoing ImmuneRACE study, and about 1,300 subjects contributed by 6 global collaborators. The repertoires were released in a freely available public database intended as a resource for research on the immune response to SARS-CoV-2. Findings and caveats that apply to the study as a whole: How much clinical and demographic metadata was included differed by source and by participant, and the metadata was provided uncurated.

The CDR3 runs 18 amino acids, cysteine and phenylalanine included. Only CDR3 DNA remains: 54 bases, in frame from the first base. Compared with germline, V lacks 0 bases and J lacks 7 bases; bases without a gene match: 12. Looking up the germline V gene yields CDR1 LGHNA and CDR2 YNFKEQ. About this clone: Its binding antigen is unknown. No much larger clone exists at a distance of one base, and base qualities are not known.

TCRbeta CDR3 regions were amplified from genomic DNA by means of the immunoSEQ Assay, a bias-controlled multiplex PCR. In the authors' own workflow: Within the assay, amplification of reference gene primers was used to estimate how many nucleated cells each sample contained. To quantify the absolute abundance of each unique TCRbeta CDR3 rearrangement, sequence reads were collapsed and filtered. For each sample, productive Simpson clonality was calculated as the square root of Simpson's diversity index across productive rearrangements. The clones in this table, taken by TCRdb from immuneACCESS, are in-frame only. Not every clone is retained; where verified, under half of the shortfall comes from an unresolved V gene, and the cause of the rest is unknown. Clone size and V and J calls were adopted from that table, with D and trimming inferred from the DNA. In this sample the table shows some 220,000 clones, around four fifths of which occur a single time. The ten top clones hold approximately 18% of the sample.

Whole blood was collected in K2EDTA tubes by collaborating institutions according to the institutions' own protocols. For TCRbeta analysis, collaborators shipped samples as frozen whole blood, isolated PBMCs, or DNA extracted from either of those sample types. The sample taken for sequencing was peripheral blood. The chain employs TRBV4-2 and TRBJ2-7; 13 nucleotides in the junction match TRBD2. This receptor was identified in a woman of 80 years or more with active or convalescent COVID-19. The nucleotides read TGTGCCAGCAGCCAAGACCCACTAGCGGGGGGGCGGGTTGGTGAGCAGTACTTC. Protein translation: CASSQDPLAGGRVGEQYF.